This TCR beta chain is drawn from a study of shared clonotypes between healthy human individuals. Study results and limitations: The authors expected sequencing depth to affect clonotype sharing among donors.

The naive CD8 subset, CD45RO-negative cells positively selected for CCR7, excluded terminally differentiated effector memory CD45RA+ cells. The germline gives CDR1 SEHNR, CDR2 FQNEAQ (reference sequence). The CDR3 loop spans 13 amino acids. V lost 4 bases and J lost 2, with 9 bases in between. On this clone itself: Antigen specificity is unknown.

Sequencing used immunoSEQ multiplex PCR; TCRdb keeps in-frame clones, though not all of them. Of 2 million to 2.5 million clones in the sample, about 94% are singletons; the top ten hold 0.85% to 1.2%. The receptor's source is a man aged 18 to 30 in good health. Sample: naive CD8+ T cells sorted from blood. This chain links TRBV7-9 with TRBJ2-7, with D hard to call. CDR3 sequence: CASSSLETYEQYF. The DNA of the CDR3 is TGTGCCAGCAGCTCTTTAGAGACCTACGAGCAGTACTTC. The full variable domain, in which reference TRBV7-9 and TRBJ2-7 provide the parts outside the CDR3, is DTGVSQNPRHKITKRGQNVTFRCDPISEHNRLYWYRQTLGQGPEFLTYFQNEAQLEKSRLLSDRFSAERPKGSFSTLEIQRTEQGDSAMYLCASSSLETYEQYFGPGTRLTVT.